Reported below is one TCR beta chain. As yet, its antigen is unknown. PBMCs were cryopreserved, and 1.5 to 2.5 micrograms of genomic DNA from them went into TCR beta libraries. This sample was included in a study of cytotoxic CD8 clonotypes in ibrutinib-treated CLL. The study's findings and limits: Measured clonality at baseline was greater than in age-matched healthy donors and tracked with circulating CD8+ T-cell counts.

Germline loops: CDR1 DFQATT, CDR2 SNEGSKA (reference sequence). Deletions cut 3 bases from V and 12 bases from J, with 10 bases between. The length of the CDR3 is 10 residues. The assay was immunoSEQ multiplex PCR, and TCRdb's table has in-frame clones only and misses some. Here the sample spans about 160,000 clones, 84% being singletons. Sequences were derived from PBMCs, sampled after 24 months of ibrutinib treatment. This sequence originates from a human donor with chronic lymphocytic leukemia. This rearrangement joins TRBV20-1 to TRBJ2-3, with D hard to call. The CDR3: CSARAPAQYF. The CDR3 bases are TGCAGTGCTAGGGCCCCCGCACAGTATTTT.